Below, one T cell receptor (beta chain) is given with its context. Its antigen is still unknown. No base qualities exist here, and no much larger clone lies one base off it. Each collaborating institution followed its own protocols to collect whole blood in K2EDTA tubes. For TCRbeta analysis, collaborators shipped samples in one of three forms: frozen whole blood, isolated PBMCs, or DNA extracted from either of those sample types. This sample stems from a study of blood T cell repertoires in COVID-19 (dated by TCRdb to between 2020 and 2021). Broadly, across the study: The collaborator samples originated in the United States, Italy and Spain and spanned the acute and convalescent phases of COVID-19. The prospective study material was composed of cDNA or gDNA derived from T cells, B-cell-depleted T cells, or PBMCs. The dataset comprised deeply sampled blood TCRbeta repertoires from subjects exposed to, actively infected with, or recovered from COVID-19. The repertoires were released in a freely available public database intended as a resource for research on the immune response to SARS-CoV-2. Samples were obtained from the ongoing ImmuneRACE study (first 160 participants) and from over a thousand subjects provided by 6 global collaborators. Nearly every sample came with metadata listing a de-identified subject ID, COVID-19 status, age in years and sex. HLA class I and class II types, where available, came from metadata supplied by the sample provider rather than from assay-based typing.

CDR1 and CDR2 (LGHDT, YNNKEL) derive from the germline V gene (reference sequence). The cysteine opens and the phenylalanine closes a CDR3 of 16 amino acids. This entry keeps only the CDR3 DNA: 48 bases, framed from base 1. Trimming accounts for 2 bases at V and 2 bases at J, while the number of junction bases matched to no gene is 6. Here is what the overall study found, with its caveats: The amount of clinical and demographic metadata varied by source and participant and was provided uncurated.

The immunoSEQ Assay, a bias-controlled multiplex PCR, was used to amplify TCRbeta CDR3 regions from genomic DNA. Per the source publication's procedure: Nucleated cell counts per sample were estimated from amplification of reference gene primers within the assay. Sequence reads were collapsed and filtered to measure the absolute abundance of every unique TCRbeta CDR3 rearrangement. For each sample, productive Simpson clonality was calculated as the square root of Simpson's diversity index across productive rearrangements. Sourced from immuneACCESS, this table was stored by TCRdb with only in-frame sequences that have V and J called. A share of the clones is absent; for the studies checked, an unresolved V gene accounts for under half, and the remainder has no known explanation. The DNA was the basis for D and trimming; V, J and clone size are from that table. This sample gives some 150,000 clones in total; around 84% of them show up just once. Clones ranked in the top ten supply 9.8% of the sample.

The chain is encoded by TRBV3-1 (or the pseudogene TRBV3-2) joined to TRBJ1-2, with 9 central nucleotides matching TRBD1. The sequenced sample was peripheral blood. This clonotype was sampled from a woman between 50 and 59 years old with acute or convalescent COVID-19. The nucleotides read TGTGCCAGCAGCCAACCGTCCGGGACAGGGAACTATGGCTACACCTTC. Translation gives CASSQPSGTGNYGYTF.